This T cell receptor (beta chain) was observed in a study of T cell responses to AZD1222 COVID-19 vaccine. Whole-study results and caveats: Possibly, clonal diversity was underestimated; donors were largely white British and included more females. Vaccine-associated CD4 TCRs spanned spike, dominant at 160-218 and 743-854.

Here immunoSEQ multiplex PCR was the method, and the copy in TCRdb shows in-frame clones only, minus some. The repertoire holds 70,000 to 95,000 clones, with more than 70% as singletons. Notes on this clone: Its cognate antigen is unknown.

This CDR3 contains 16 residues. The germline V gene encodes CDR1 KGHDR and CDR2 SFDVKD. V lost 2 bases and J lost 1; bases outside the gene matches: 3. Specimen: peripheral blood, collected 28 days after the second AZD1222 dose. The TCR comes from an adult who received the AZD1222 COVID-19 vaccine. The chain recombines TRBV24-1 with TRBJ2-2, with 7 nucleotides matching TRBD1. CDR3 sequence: CATSDSGTVNTGELFF. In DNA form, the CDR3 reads TGTGCCACCAGTGATTCCGGGACAGTGAACACCGGGGAGCTGTTTTTT.